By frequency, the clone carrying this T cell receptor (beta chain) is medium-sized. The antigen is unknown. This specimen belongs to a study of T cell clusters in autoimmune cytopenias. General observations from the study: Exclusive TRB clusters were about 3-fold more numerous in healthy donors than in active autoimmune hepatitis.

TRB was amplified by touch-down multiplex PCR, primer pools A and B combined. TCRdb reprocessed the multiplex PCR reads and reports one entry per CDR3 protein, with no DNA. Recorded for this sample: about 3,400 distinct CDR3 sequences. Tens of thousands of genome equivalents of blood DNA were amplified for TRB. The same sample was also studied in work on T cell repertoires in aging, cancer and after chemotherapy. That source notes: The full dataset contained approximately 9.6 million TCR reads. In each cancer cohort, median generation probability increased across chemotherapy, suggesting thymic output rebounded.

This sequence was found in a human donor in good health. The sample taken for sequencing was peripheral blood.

CDR3: CASSIGVGLAGSYNEQFF. This chain links TRBV19 with TRBJ2-1; without DNA, the TCRdb call of TRBD2 cannot be checked. There are 18 residues in the CDR3. Looked up from germline, CDR1 is LNHDA and CDR2 is SQIVND (reference sequence).